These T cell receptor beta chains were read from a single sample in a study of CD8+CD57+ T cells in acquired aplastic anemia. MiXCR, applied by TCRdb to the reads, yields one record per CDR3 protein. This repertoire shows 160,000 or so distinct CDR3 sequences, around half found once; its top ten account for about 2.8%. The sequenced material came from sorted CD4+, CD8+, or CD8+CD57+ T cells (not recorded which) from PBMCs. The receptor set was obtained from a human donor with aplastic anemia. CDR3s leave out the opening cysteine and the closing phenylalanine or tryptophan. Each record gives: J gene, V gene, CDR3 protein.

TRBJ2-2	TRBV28	ASSLVGGDTGELF
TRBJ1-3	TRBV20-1	SASLSGNTIY
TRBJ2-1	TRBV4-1	ASSQVTSWVRKQF
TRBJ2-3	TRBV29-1	SFTGITDTQY
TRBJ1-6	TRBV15	ATSRSGGHSPLH
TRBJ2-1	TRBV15	ATSRPGLEGNEQF
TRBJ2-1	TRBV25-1	ASSEDRHNEQF
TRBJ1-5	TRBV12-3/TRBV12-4	ASTTGGARQPQH
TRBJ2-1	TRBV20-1	SAHGTSGSAYNEQF
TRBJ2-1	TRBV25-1	ASSFLAGDTEQF
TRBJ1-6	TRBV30	AWEAGTGGTPLH
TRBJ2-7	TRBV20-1	SAREQGVGVAEQY
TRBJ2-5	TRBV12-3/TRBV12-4	ASRYSTGGETQY
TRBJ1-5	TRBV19	ASSIRGIHQPQH
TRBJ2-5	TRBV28	ASSHDGGGETQY
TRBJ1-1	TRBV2	ASSELAASTEAF
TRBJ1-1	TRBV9	ASSVEGLNTEAF
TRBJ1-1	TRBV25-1	ASSEYSRGRTEAF
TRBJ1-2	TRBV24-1	ATSDNGWYGYT
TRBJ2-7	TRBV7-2	ASSSAYGGYEQY
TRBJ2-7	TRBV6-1	ASSGLGGSYEQY
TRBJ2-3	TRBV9	ASSPQTGDTQY
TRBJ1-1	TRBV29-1	SVPGHEASEAF
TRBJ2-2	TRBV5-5	ASSSGRAKFGELF
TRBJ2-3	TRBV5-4	ASSLAGANEQY
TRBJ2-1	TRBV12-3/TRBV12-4	ASSSRTSGMGSYNEQF
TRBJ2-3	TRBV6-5	ASNPPGLTTDTQY
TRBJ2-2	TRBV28	ASSGQGSTGELF
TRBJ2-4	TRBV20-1	SAHPGGMSNIQY
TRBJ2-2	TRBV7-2	ASSYGDTGELF
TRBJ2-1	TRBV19	ASSAGTSGTGGEQF
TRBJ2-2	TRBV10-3	ASSVGASNTGELF
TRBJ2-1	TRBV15	ATSRERNGPNEQF
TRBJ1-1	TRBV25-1	ASTSQTNTEAF
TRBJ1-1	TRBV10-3	AISKSDRDTEAF
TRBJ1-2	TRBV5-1	ASSLAGANDYGYT
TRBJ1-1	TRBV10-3	AISLGGVRLNTEAF
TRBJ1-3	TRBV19	ASSRGFGNTIY
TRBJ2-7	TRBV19	ASSISARGFYEQY
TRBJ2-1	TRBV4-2	ASSQAGLARNEQL